This TCR beta chain was sequenced in a study of blood T cell repertoires in COVID-19. As handled by the study authors: Reference gene primer amplification gave nucleated cell count estimates. This table comes from immunoSEQ multiplex PCR, and its TCRdb copy is limited to in-frame clones, with some not included. The D gene and trimming were derived from the DNA, and the V and J assignments and clone size from that table. The profile covers roughly 200,000 clones, with roughly 90% appearing a single time and about 1.6% taken by the ten largest. This CDR3 contains 18 residues. V lost 1 base, J lost 3 bases, and 11 bases stayed unmatched. CDR1 and CDR2 (germline): LGHDT, YNNKEL (reference sequence).

The receptor comes from a man between 18 and 35 years old with active or convalescent COVID-19. Sequencing used peripheral blood. The rearrangement uses TRBV3-1 (or the pseudogene TRBV3-2) and TRBJ2-3, with 9 positions matching TRBD2. For the CDR3, the DNA is TGTGCCAGCAGCCAAGGGCTGGTTGTGGGACTAGCAACAGATACGCAGTATTTT. Protein: CASSQGLVVGLATDTQYF.